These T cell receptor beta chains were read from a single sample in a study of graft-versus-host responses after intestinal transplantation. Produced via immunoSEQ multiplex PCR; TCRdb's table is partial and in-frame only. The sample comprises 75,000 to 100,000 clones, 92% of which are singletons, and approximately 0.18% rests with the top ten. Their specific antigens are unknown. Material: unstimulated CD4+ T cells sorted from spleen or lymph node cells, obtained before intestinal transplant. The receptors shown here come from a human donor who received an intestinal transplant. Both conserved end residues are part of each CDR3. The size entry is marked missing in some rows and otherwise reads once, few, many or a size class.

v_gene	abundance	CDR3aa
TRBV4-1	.	CASSQEGAGGPSYEQYF
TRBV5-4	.	CASSLEGGGNTEAFF
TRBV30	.	CAWSMGGIRDEQFF
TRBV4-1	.	CASSQDGLASNTGELFF
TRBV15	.	CATSILRLAGYTDTQYF
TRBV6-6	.	CASRKPGGADTGELFF
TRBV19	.	CASRDKGTGPLRYGYTF
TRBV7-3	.	CASSLGQGYGYTF
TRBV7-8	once	CASSLAGGNEQYF
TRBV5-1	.	CASSTTIGGNNEQFF
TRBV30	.	CAWSVLKFLGPANTGELFF
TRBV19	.	CASSHRGGLMNTEAFF
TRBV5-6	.	CASRRQGAGSPLHF
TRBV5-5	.	CASSLATIGTEAFF
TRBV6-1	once	CASSSRTSQAGQFF
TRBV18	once	CASSPTLAKKETQYF